Listed below are T cell receptor beta chains from one sample, sequenced in a study of cytomegalovirus exposure and HLA in healthy donors. Some clones are missing from TCRdb's copy, which holds only in-frame ones; the method was immunoSEQ multiplex PCR. The table has about 140,000 clones, roughly 75% seen once. Input material: PBMCs. These receptors all come from a female donor in good health and CMV-seronegative. Each CDR3 is given with its conserved first and last residue. A D gene is named only where the DNA matches it firmly. For some rows the clone size is stated as once, few or many, or as a class when expanded; others skip it.

V gene: TRBV29-1; clone size: .; D gene: TRBD1; J gene: TRBJ1-1; CDR3 protein: CSVLDRVGTEAFF; CDR3 DNA: TGCAGCGTGTTGGACAGGGTGGGCACTGAAGCTTTCTTT
V gene: TRBV7-9; clone size: .; D gene: TRBD2; J gene: TRBJ2-7; CDR3 protein: CAVTSGTYEQYF; CDR3 DNA: TGTGCCGTGACTAGCGGAACCTACGAGCAGTACTTC
V gene: TRBV28; clone size: few; D gene: TRBD2; J gene: TRBJ2-7; CDR3 protein: CASSPEREGSYEQYF; CDR3 DNA: TGTGCCAGCAGTCCAGAGCGGGAGGGGAGCTACGAGCAGTACTTC
V gene: TRBV6-5; clone size: .; D gene: .; J gene: TRBJ2-1; CDR3 protein: CASRGLRTTSNEQFF; CDR3 DNA: TGTGCCAGCAGGGGGCTGCGGACTACCTCGAATGAGCAGTTCTTC
V gene: TRBV28; clone size: .; D gene: TRBD1; J gene: TRBJ2-7; CDR3 protein: CASSPPGQGTYEQYF; CDR3 DNA: TGTGCCAGCAGTCCCCCTGGACAGGGGACCTACGAGCAGTACTTC
V gene: TRBV18; clone size: .; D gene: .; J gene: TRBJ2-1; CDR3 protein: CASSLDGRGNEQFF; CDR3 DNA: TGTGCCAGCTCACTTGACGGGAGAGGAAATGAGCAGTTCTTC
V gene: TRBV12-5; clone size: .; D gene: .; J gene: TRBJ1-3; CDR3 protein: CASGSKGRWDTIYF; CDR3 DNA: TGTGCTAGTGGTTCGAAGGGGCGTTGGGACACCATATATTTT
V gene: TRBV28; clone size: .; D gene: .; J gene: TRBJ1-2; CDR3 protein: CASSGTSFYGYTF; CDR3 DNA: TGTGCCAGCAGCGGTACCTCCTTCTATGGCTACACCTTC
V gene: TRBV28; clone size: .; D gene: .; J gene: TRBJ1-2; CDR3 protein: CASRRPGGGYTF; CDR3 DNA: TGTGCCAGCAGACGACCGGGAGGGGGCTACACCTTC
V gene: TRBV7-9; clone size: .; D gene: .; J gene: TRBJ2-7; CDR3 protein: CSSSTGLYEQYF; CDR3 DNA: TGTTCCAGCAGCACGGGACTTTACGAGCAGTACTTC
V gene: TRBV6-1; clone size: .; D gene: .; J gene: TRBJ1-1; CDR3 protein: CASSEARTRIATEAFF; CDR3 DNA: TGTGCCAGCAGTGAAGCGAGGACACGGATTGCCACTGAAGCTTTCTTT
V gene: TRBV4-2; clone size: .; D gene: TRBD2; J gene: TRBJ2-5; CDR3 protein: CASSQELLAGAKQETQYF; CDR3 DNA: TGTGCCAGCAGCCAAGAGCTACTAGCGGGGGCCAAACAAGAGACCCAGTACTTC
V gene: TRBV7-6; clone size: .; D gene: TRBD1; J gene: TRBJ2-2; CDR3 protein: CASSPKTGYTGELFF; CDR3 DNA: TGTGCCAGCAGCCCGAAGACAGGGTACACCGGGGAGCTGTTTTTT
V gene: TRBV5-5; clone size: few; D gene: .; J gene: TRBJ1-4; CDR3 protein: CASSLRNQQATNEKLFF; CDR3 DNA: TGTGCCAGCAGCTTGCGAAACCAACAGGCAACTAATGAAAAACTGTTTTTT
V gene: TRBV29-1; clone size: .; D gene: .; J gene: TRBJ1-1; CDR3 protein: CSVEETVQAFF; CDR3 DNA: TGCAGCGTTGAAGAAACGGTGCAAGCTTTCTTT
V gene: TRBV28; clone size: .; D gene: .; J gene: TRBJ1-2; CDR3 protein: CASSVDKIAYGYTF; CDR3 DNA: TGTGCCAGCAGTGTTGACAAAATCGCTTATGGCTACACCTTC
V gene: TRBV28; clone size: few; D gene: TRBD1; J gene: TRBJ1-1; CDR3 protein: CASSIYRGQPNTEAFF; CDR3 DNA: TGTGCCAGCAGTATTTACCGGGGACAGCCGAACACTGAAGCTTTCTTT
V gene: TRBV5-6; clone size: .; D gene: .; J gene: TRBJ1-5; CDR3 protein: CASSWGPAGNQPQHF; CDR3 DNA: TGTGCCAGCAGCTGGGGCCCGGCGGGCAATCAGCCCCAGCATTTT
V gene: TRBV5-4; clone size: .; D gene: .; J gene: TRBJ2-5; CDR3 protein: CASSKALGETQYF; CDR3 DNA: TGTGCCAGCAGCAAAGCACTAGGGGAGACCCAGTACTTC
V gene: TRBV5-6; clone size: once; D gene: TRBD1; J gene: TRBJ2-5; CDR3 protein: CASSSQTGGSKTQYF; CDR3 DNA: TGTGCCAGCAGTTCCCAAACAGGGGGCAGCAAGACCCAGTACTTC
V gene: TRBV6-1; clone size: .; D gene: TRBD1; J gene: TRBJ2-2; CDR3 protein: CASRATGSGELFF; CDR3 DNA: TGTGCCAGCAGGGCGACAGGGAGCGGGGAGCTGTTTTTT
V gene: TRBV5-1; clone size: .; D gene: .; J gene: TRBJ2-3; CDR3 protein: CASRRTSTDTQYF; CDR3 DNA: TGCGCCAGCAGGAGGACTAGCACAGATACGCAGTATTTT
V gene: TRBV5-4; clone size: .; D gene: .; J gene: TRBJ2-7; CDR3 protein: CASSSNIHYEQYF; CDR3 DNA: TGTGCCAGCAGCTCCAACATACACTACGAGCAGTACTTC
V gene: TRBV4-1; clone size: once; D gene: .; J gene: TRBJ1-3; CDR3 protein: CASSQERGAGNTIYF; CDR3 DNA: TGCGCCAGCAGCCAAGAACGGGGAGCTGGAAACACCATATATTTT
V gene: TRBV2; clone size: .; D gene: .; J gene: TRBJ1-6; CDR3 protein: CASSEQGLKNSPLHF; CDR3 DNA: TGTGCCAGCAGTGAGCAGGGGCTCAAGAATTCACCCCTCCACTTT
V gene: TRBV7-7; clone size: .; D gene: TRBD2; J gene: TRBJ2-5; CDR3 protein: CASSLGTSSETQYF; CDR3 DNA: TGTGCCAGCAGCTTAGGGACTAGCAGTGAGACCCAGTACTTC
V gene: TRBV6-6; clone size: once; D gene: TRBD1; J gene: TRBJ2-1; CDR3 protein: CASSRDRDYNEQFF; CDR3 DNA: TGTGCCAGCAGCCGGGACAGGGATTACAATGAGCAGTTCTTC
V gene: TRBV27; clone size: once; D gene: .; J gene: TRBJ2-6; CDR3 protein: CASSLLAGANVLTF; CDR3 DNA: TGTGCCAGCAGTTTATTAGCTGGGGCCAACGTCCTGACTTTC